One sample yielded the 27 T cell receptor beta chains listed below, sequenced in a study of monozygotic twins with inflammatory bowel disease. TCRdb re-called the 5' RACE reads and shows each CDR3 protein once, DNA omitted. Its table lists a few hundred thousand distinct CDR3 sequences. Material: blood. These receptor sequences come from a human donor with ulcerative colitis or Crohn's disease, or a healthy co-twin of an affected twin (not recorded which).

The rearrangement joins TRBV20-1 to TRBJ2-7; with no DNA, the TCRdb D assignment of TRBD2 cannot be verified. The germline gives CDR1 DFQATT, CDR2 SNEGSKA (reference sequence). This CDR3 contains 14 residues. The CDR3 loop reads CSARDRAGAYEQYF.

This sequence joins TRBV12-3 or TRBV12-4 and TRBJ1-2; TCRdb picks TRBD1, but there is no DNA to check that call. The CDR3 is 13 residues long. The CDR3 loop reads CASSGRGMHGYTF.

The V and J genes are TRBV12-3 or TRBV12-4 and TRBJ2-7. This CDR3 is built from 13 residues. CDR3 sequence reads: CASSFRATYEQYF.

V usage is TRBV6-6 and J usage is TRBJ1-1; TCRdb's D call, TRBD1, is unchecked because there is no DNA. The CDR3 loop spans 12 amino acids. Germline loops: CDR1 MNHNY, CDR2 SVGAGI (reference sequence). This CDR3 is CASRAPDTEAFF.

The genes are TRBV19 and TRBJ1-1; TCRdb proposes TRBD1, but this gene call is untestable without DNA. Germline V lookup: CDR1 LNHDA, CDR2 SQIVND (reference sequence). This CDR3 is built from 14 residues. The CDR3 sequence is CASGQGGRNTEAFF.

The genes are TRBV4-2 and TRBJ1-2; TCRdb proposes TRBD1, but this gene call is untestable without DNA. This CDR3 has 14 residues. CDR1 and CDR2 (germline): LGHNA, YNFKEQ. CDR3 protein: CASSQAAQGYGYTF.

The chain links TRBV20-1 to TRBJ2-7; the TCRdb D gene call, TRBD1, has no DNA to confirm it. Germline V CDR1 and CDR2: DFQATT, SNEGSKA (reference sequence). The CDR3 has 13 residues. CDR3 sequence reads: CSASNRDDYEQYF.

The V gene is TRBV7-2, the J gene TRBJ2-7; the D call from TCRdb, TRBD2, cannot be confirmed without DNA. The CDR3 is made up of 17 amino acids. Germline V CDR1 and CDR2: SGHTA, FQGNSA. The CDR3 sequence: CASSSPGLAGGLGEQYF.

This chain joins TRBV6-2 or TRBV6-3 and TRBJ2-5; the D call from TCRdb, TRBD1, cannot be confirmed without DNA. The CDR3 is made up of 15 amino acids. CDR1 MNHEY and CDR2 SVGEGT come from the germline V gene. This chain's CDR3 is CASSAHNREGETQYF.

The CDR3 sequence: CASSPSASGNTIYF. The J gene is TRBJ1-3, the V gene TRBV7-9. The CDR3 spans 14 residues. Germline CDR1 reads SEHNR; CDR2 reads FQNEAQ (reference sequence).

The chain uses TRBV6-2 or TRBV6-3 and TRBJ1-4; TCRdb reports TRBD1, a call that lacks DNA to check it against. Germline V gene sequence: CDR1 MNHEY, CDR2 SVGEGT. CDR3 size: 16 residues. CDR3 residues: CASSSPSLPPNEKLFF.

The CDR3 loop is CASSTSLATYLGGEQFF. This chain connects TRBV11-2 to TRBJ2-1; the D call of TRBD1 rests on TCRdb alone, since no DNA is present to check it. The CDR3 runs 17 residues. Germline loops: CDR1 SGHAT, CDR2 FQNNGV. The whole variable domain, remainder taken from reference TRBV11-2 and TRBJ2-1, is EAGVAQSPRYKIIEKRQSVAFWCNPISGHATLYWYQQILGQGPKLLIQFQNNGVVDDSQLPKDRFSAERLKGVDSTLKIQPAKLEDSAVYLCASSTSLATYLGGEQFFGPGTRLTVL.

The chain joins TRBV12-3 or TRBV12-4 to TRBJ1-1. There are 15 residues in the CDR3. The CDR3 region is CASSLLGQTNTEAFF.

The chain combines TRBV7-2 with TRBJ1-6; TCRdb outputs TRBD1, but without DNA this stays unchecked. The CDR3 is made up of 16 amino acids. Germline values: CDR1 SGHTA, CDR2 FQGNSA. CDR3 amino acids: CASSSRTGVYNSPLHF.

The chain recombines TRBV7-6 with TRBJ2-1. CDR3 length: 17 residues. Germline V gene sequence: CDR1 SGHVS, CDR2 FNYEAQ. The CDR3: CASSLAFVSGLDNEQFF.

This chain connects TRBV18 to TRBJ2-3; TCRdb gives TRBD2 as the D gene, but with no DNA this cannot be confirmed. Looked up from germline, CDR1 is KGHSH and CDR2 is LQKENI. The length of the CDR3 is 15 residues. The CDR3 sequence: CASSPRRAEADTQYF.

The gene calls are TRBV7-2 and TRBJ2-3; TCRdb lists TRBD2, though no DNA is available to test this call. This CDR3 is 16 amino acids long. Germline V lookup: CDR1 SGHTA, CDR2 FQGNSA. CDR3 sequence reads: CASSLVLAGGSDTQYF.

The rearrangement uses TRBV6-5 and TRBJ2-1; TCRdb's D call of TRBD2 is untestable without DNA. Germline CDR1 and CDR2: MNHEY and SVGAGI. The CDR3 length is 15 residues. CDR3 in amino acids: CASSYSTSGGVEQFF.

V usage is TRBV12-3 or TRBV12-4 and J usage is TRBJ2-2; TCRdb designates TRBD1, a call that cannot be tested without DNA. This CDR3 has 15 residues. The CDR3 spells CASSLPGVRTGELFF.

The chain joins TRBV4-3 to TRBJ2-3. CDR3 length: 16 residues. Germline V CDR1 and CDR2: LGHNA, YSLEER. The CDR3 loop is CASSPILGIGEDTQYF.

V usage is TRBV5-1 and J usage is TRBJ2-6. The CDR3 extends over 14 amino acids. Germline V gene data show CDR1 as SGHRS and CDR2 as YFSETQ. The CDR3 sequence is CASSLTFGANVLTF.

The chain uses TRBV5-1 and TRBJ2-7; TCRdb proposes TRBD2, but this gene call is untestable without DNA. The CDR3 is 17 residues long. Germline CDR1 and CDR2: SGHRS and YFSETQ. CDR3: CASSLVASGGTIYEQYF. Together with reference TRBV5-1 and TRBJ2-7, the CDR3 gives the full variable domain: KAGVTQTPRYLIKTRGQQVTLSCSPISGHRSVSWYQQTPGQGLQFLFEYFSETQRNKGNFPGRFSGRQFSNSRSEMNVSTLELGDSALYLCASSLVASGGTIYEQYFGPGTRLTVT.

The chain has TRBV7-9 and TRBJ1-6. Germline V lookup: CDR1 SEHNR, CDR2 FQNEAQ (reference sequence). This CDR3 spans 13 amino acids. The CDR3 protein is CASSPYTNSPLHF.

V gene TRBV6-1 combines with J gene TRBJ2-3; TCRdb designates TRBD1, a call that cannot be tested without DNA. Germline assignment: CDR1 MNHNS and CDR2 SASEGT. The CDR3 contains 15 residues. CDR3 sequence: CASSAWDRVTDTQYF.

The chain joins TRBV6-1 to TRBJ2-5; TCRdb gives TRBD1 as the D gene, but with no DNA this cannot be confirmed. CDR3 length: 14 amino acids. CDR1 and CDR2 (germline): MNHNS, SASEGT. The CDR3 is CASRRQGFRETQYF.

The V call is TRBV2, the J call TRBJ2-7; TCRdb indicates TRBD1, and absent DNA this call remains unverified. This CDR3 spans 15 amino acids. From germline, CDR1 is SNHLY and CDR2 FYNNEI. The CDR3 sequence is CASMEWGQGKAEQYF.

The chain recombines TRBV12-3 or TRBV12-4 with TRBJ2-1. CDR3 length: 12 residues. The chain's CDR3 is CASSTGYNEQFF.